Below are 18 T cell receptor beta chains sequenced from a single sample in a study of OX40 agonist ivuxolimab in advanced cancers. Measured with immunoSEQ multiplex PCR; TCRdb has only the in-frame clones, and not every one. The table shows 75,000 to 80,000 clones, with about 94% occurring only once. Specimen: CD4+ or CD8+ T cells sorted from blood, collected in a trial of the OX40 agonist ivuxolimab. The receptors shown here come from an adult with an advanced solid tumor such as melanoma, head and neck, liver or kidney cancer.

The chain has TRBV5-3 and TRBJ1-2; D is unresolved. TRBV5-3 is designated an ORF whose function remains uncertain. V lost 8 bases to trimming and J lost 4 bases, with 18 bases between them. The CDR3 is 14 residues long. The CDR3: CASSRWGEGYGYTF. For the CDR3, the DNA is TGTGCCAGCAGCCGGTGGGGTGAGGGCTATGGCTACACCTTC.

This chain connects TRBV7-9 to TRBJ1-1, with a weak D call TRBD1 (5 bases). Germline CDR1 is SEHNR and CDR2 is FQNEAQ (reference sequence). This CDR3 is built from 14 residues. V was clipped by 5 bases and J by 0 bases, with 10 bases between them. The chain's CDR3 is CASSPGGMNTEAFF. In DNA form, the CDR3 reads TGTGCCAGCAGCCCGGGGGGGATGAACACTGAAGCTTTCTTT.

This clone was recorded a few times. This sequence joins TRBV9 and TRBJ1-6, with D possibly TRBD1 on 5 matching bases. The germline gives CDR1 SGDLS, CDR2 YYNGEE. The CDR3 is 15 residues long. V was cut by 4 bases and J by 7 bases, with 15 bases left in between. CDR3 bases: TGTGCCAGCAGCCCCTCCGGGACTCTGAATTCACCCCTCCACTTT. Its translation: CASSPSGTLNSPLHF.

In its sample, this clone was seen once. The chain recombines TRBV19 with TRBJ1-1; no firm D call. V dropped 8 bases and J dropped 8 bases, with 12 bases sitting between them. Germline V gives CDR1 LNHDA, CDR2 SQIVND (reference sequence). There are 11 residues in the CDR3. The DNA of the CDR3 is TGTGCCAGTCGAATACTTGGGGAAGCTTTCTTT. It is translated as CASRILGEAFF.

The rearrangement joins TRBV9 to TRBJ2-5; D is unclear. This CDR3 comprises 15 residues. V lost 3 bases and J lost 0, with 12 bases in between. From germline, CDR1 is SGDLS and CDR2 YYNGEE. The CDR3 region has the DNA TGTGCCAGCAGCGGACTCTCTATGTACCAAGAGACCCAGTACTTC. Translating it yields CASSGLSMYQETQYF.

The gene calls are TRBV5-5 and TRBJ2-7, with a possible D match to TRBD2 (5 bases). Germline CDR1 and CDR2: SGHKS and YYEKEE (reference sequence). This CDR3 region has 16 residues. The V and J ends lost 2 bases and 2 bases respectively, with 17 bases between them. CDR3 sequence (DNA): TGTGCCAGCAGCTTATTATTCGCGGACGGGGCCTACGAGCAGTACTTC. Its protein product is CASSLLFADGAYEQYF.

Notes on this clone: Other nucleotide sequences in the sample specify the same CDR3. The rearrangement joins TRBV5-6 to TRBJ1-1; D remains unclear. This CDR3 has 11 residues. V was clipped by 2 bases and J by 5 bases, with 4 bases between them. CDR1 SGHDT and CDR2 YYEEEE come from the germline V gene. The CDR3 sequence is CASSFGTEAFF. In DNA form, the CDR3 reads TGTGCCAGCAGCTTTGGGACTGAAGCTTTCTTT.

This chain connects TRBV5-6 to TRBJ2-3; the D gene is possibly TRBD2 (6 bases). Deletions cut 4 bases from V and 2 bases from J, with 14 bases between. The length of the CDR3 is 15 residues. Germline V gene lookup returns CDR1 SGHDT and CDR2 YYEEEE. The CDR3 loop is CASSPLGGHTDTQYF. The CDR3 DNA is TGTGCCAGCAGCCCCCTGGGGGGTCACACAGATACGCAGTATTTT.

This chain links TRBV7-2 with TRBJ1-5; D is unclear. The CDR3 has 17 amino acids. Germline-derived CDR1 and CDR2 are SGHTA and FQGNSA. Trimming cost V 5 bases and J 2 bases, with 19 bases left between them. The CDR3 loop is CASSPYPSGKGNQPQHF. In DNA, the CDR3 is TGTGCCAGCAGCCCGTACCCTTCCGGGAAAGGCAATCAGCCCCAGCATTTT.

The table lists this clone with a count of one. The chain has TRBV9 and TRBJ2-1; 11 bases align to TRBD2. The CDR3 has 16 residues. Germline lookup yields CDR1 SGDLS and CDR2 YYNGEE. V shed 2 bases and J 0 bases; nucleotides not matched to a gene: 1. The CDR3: CASSVTSGSSYNEQFF. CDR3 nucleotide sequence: TGTGCCAGCAGCGTTACTAGCGGGAGCTCCTACAATGAGCAGTTCTTC.

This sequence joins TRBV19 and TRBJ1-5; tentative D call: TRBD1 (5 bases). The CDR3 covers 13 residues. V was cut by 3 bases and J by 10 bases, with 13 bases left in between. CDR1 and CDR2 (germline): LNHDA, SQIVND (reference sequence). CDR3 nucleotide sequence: TGTGCCAGTAGTATGGGCAGGGTAAGCCCCCAGCATTTT. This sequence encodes CASSMGRVSPQHF.

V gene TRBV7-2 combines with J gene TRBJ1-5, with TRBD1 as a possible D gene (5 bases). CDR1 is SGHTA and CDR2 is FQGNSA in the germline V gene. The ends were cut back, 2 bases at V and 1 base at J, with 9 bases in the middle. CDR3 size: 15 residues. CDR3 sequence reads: CASSLSRDSNQPQHF. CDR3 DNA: TGTGCCAGCAGCTTATCCCGGGACAGCAATCAGCCCCAGCATTTT.

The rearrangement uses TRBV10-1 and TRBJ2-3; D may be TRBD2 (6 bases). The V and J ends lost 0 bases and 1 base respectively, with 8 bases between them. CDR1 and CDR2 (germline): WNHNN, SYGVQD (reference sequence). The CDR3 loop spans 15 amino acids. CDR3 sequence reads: CASSESPGGTDTQYF. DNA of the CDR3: TGCGCCAGCAGTGAGTCACCGGGAGGCACAGATACGCAGTATTTT.

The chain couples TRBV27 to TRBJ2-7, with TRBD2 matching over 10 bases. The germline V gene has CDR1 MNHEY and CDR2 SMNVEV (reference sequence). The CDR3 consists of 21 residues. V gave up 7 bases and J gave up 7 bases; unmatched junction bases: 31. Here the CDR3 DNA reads TGTGCCAGCACCCCTTCTCGACAGACAGAAATAGCGGGAGGACGGGGGGGGGAGCAGTACTTC. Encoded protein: CASTPSRQTEIAGGRGGEQYF.

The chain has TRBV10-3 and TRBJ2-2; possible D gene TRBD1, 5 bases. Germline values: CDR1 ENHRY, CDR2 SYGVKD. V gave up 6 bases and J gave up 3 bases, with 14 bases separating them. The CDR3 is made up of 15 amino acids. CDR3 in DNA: TGTGCCATCAGCGCAGGGTATGCGGACACCGGGGAGCTGTTTTTT. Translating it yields CAISAGYADTGELFF.

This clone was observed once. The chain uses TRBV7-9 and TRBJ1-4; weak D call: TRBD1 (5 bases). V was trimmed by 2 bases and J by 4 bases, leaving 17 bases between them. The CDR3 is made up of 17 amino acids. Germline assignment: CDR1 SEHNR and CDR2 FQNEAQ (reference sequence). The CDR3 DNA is TGTGCCAGCAGCTTATTTGGGGGAGCCGATAATAATGAAAAACTGTTTTTT. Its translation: CASSLFGGADNNEKLFF. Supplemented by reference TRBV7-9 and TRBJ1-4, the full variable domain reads DTGVSQNPRHKITKRGQNVTFRCDPISEHNRLYWYRQTLGQGPEFLTYFQNEAQLEKSRLLSDRFSAERPKGSFSTLEIQRTEQGDSAMYLCASSLFGGADNNEKLFFGSGTQLSVL.

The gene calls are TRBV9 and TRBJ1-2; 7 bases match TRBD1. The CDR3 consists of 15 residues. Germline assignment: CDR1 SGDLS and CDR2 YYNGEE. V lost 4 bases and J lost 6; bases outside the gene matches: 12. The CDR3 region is CASSPGDTGDNGYTF. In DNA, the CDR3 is TGTGCCAGCAGCCCTGGGGATACAGGGGACAATGGCTACACCTTC. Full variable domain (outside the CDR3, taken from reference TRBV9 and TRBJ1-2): DSGVTQTPKHLITATGQRVTLRCSPRSGDLSVYWYQQSLDQGLQFLIQYYNGEERAKGNILERFSAQQFPDLHSELNLSSLELGDSALYFCASSPGDTGDNGYTFGSGTRLTVV.

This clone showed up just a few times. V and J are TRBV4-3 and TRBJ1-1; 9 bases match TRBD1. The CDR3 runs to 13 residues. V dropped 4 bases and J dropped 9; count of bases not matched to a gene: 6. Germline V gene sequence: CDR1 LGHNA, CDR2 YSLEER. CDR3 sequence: CASSPSTGGKAFF. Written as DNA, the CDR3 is TGCGCCAGCAGCCCGTCGACAGGGGGGAAAGCTTTCTTT.